What follows are 18 T cell receptor beta chains derived from one specimen sequenced in a study of siplizumab effects on memory and regulatory T cells. Only in-frame clones appear in the TCRdb table, and some are missing; sequencing was by immunoSEQ multiplex PCR. The data show about 100,000 clones, with more than 90% seen just once and 2.6% held by the top ten. What was sequenced was CD4+ T cells sorted from blood. These receptors all stem from a human donor in good health. Some clones in this sample may be carry-over from other donors' samples.

The V call is TRBV10-1, the J call TRBJ1-1; D is unclear. Germline loops: CDR1 WNHNN, CDR2 SYGVQD (reference sequence). V gave up 3 bases and J gave up 3 bases, with 11 bases separating them. This CDR3 has 14 residues. The CDR3 DNA reads as TGCGCCAGCAGTGACGGGGAGAGGTACACTGAAGCTTTCTTT. It encodes CASSDGERYTEAFF.

The chain recombines TRBV19 with TRBJ2-1; TRBD2 might be the D (6 bases). The germline V and J ends were trimmed by 1 base and 7 bases, with 17 bases remaining between them. Germline V gives CDR1 LNHDA, CDR2 SQIVND (reference sequence). This CDR3 spans 16 amino acids. CDR3 amino acids: CASSIGITGGGNEQFF. In DNA, the CDR3 is TGTGCCAGTAGTATAGGGATCACCGGTGGGGGGAATGAGCAGTTCTTC.

The chain links TRBV18 to TRBJ2-5; D call uncertain. Germline V gene sequence: CDR1 KGHSH, CDR2 LQKENI. Trimming pared 1 base from V and 0 bases from J, leaving 3 bases between. The CDR3 has 13 amino acids. This CDR3 reads CASSPRDQETQYF. The CDR3 coding sequence is TGTGCCAGCTCACCACGGGACCAAGAGACCCAGTACTTC.

The J gene is TRBJ2-1, the V gene TRBV28; D is undetermined. This CDR3 region has 15 residues. Germline lookup yields CDR1 MDHEN and CDR2 SYDVKM. With 4 bases removed from V and 7 bases from J, the gap between germline ends came to 17 bases. The CDR3 nucleotides read TGTGCCAGCAGTTCGCTGGAATTTCCAGTTAATGAGCAGTTCTTC. Protein product: CASSSLEFPVNEQFF.

The chain joins TRBV27 to TRBJ1-1; maybe TRBD1 (5 bases). From germline, CDR1 is MNHEY and CDR2 SMNVEV (reference sequence). CDR3 size: 13 residues. The ends were cut back, 6 bases at V and 1 base at J, with 9 bases in the middle. CDR3: CASSRRGNTEAFF. The CDR3, as DNA: TGTGCCAGCAGCAGAAGGGGGAACACTGAAGCTTTCTTT.

This chain connects TRBV30 to TRBJ2-1; TRBD1 matches at 9 bases. The V and J ends lost 7 bases and 4 bases, in that order; junction bases with no gene match: 8. The germline gives CDR1 GTSNPN, CDR2 SVGIG (reference sequence). This CDR3 is 14 amino acids long. The CDR3: CAYARDRVYNEQFF. The CDR3 DNA follows: TGTGCCTACGCCCGGGACAGGGTTTACAATGAGCAGTTCTTC.

The CDR3 loop reads CASSLAGGDQPQHF. The CDR3 region has the DNA TGTGCCAGCAGCTTGGCAGGGGGCGATCAGCCCCAGCATTTT. This rearrangement joins TRBV5-6 to TRBJ1-5; TRBD1 aligns across 8 bases. The germline V gene encodes CDR1 SGHDT and CDR2 YYEEEE. The V segment lost 0 bases and the J segment 5 bases; nucleotides outside the gene matches: 1. The CDR3 is 14 residues long.

The genes are TRBV5-1 and TRBJ2-5, with a tentative D call TRBD2 (6 bases). The V end lost 6 bases, the J end lost 4 bases, and 22 bases lay between the germline ends. Germline V gene lookup returns CDR1 SGHRS and CDR2 YFSETQ. This CDR3 is 16 amino acids long. The CDR3 DNA reads TGCGCCAGCAACCCCGGGAGTCTTGGTTTGACAGAGACCCAGTACTTC. Its translation is CASNPGSLGLTETQYF.

This clone was seen just once. This sequence joins TRBV14 and TRBJ2-7; D unresolved. The CDR3 runs to 14 residues. The V end lost 1 base, the J end lost 7 bases, and 14 bases lay between the germline ends. Germline V gives CDR1 SGHDN, CDR2 FVKESK. CDR3 bases: TGTGCCAGCAGCCAAGGGTCGGTGGGCCGGGAGCAGTACTTC. This gives the protein CASSQGSVGREQYF.

The chain uses TRBV7-2 and TRBJ2-7; 9 positions agree with TRBD2. Per the germline V gene, CDR1 is SGHTA and CDR2 is FQGNSA. The V gene end was trimmed by 0 bases and the J gene end by 5 bases; junction bases not matched to a gene: 8. This CDR3 comprises 16 residues. Here the CDR3 DNA reads TGTGCCAGCAGCTTAGCGCTGGTAGCGGGAGTTAACGAGCAGTACTTC. This sequence encodes CASSLALVAGVNEQYF.

CDR3 in amino acids: CASSLFRQGVQETQYF. The CDR3 DNA is TGTGCCAGCAGTTTATTTAGACAGGGGGTCCAAGAGACCCAGTACTTC. This sequence joins TRBV27 and TRBJ2-5; 9 bases line up with TRBD1. Germline V lookup: CDR1 MNHEY, CDR2 SMNVEV (reference sequence). The CDR3 consists of 16 residues. V gave up 1 base and J gave up 1 base; unmatched junction bases: 4.

This chain links TRBV19 with TRBJ2-3; D remains ambiguous. This CDR3 spans 15 amino acids. Germline loops: CDR1 LNHDA, CDR2 SQIVND (reference sequence). With 7 bases removed from V and 0 bases from J, the gap between germline ends came to 14 bases. For the CDR3, the DNA is TGTGCCAGTACTACAAGGATGGCTAGCACAGATACGCAGTATTTT. The encoded protein is CASTTRMASTDTQYF.

The rearrangement joins TRBV5-1 to TRBJ2-3; no firm D call. Deletions cut 5 bases from V and 5 bases from J, with 6 bases between. The CDR3 is 11 amino acids. The germline gives CDR1 SGHRS, CDR2 YFSETQ. The CDR3 DNA is TGCGCCAGCAGTTTTGGAGATACGCAGTATTTT. Its translation is CASSFGDTQYF.

The chain employs TRBV5-1 and TRBJ2-1, with D perhaps given as TRBD1 or TRBD2 (5 bases each). CDR3 length: 15 residues. In germline, CDR1 is SGHRS, CDR2 YFSETQ. V lost 4 bases, J lost 3 bases, and 14 bases lay in between. This CDR3 reads CASSPPGRDYNEQFF. CDR3 in DNA: TGCGCCAGCAGCCCACCGGGACGCGACTACAATGAGCAGTTCTTC.

V and J are TRBV2 and TRBJ1-5, with no clear D. CDR3 length: 13 amino acids. Trimming stripped 4 bases from V and 6 bases from J, with 10 bases between. The germline gives CDR1 SNHLY, CDR2 FYNNEI. The CDR3 bases are TGTGCCAGCAGTGTCGGGCTGAGTCAGCCCCAGCATTTT. Protein: CASSVGLSQPQHF.

The chain has TRBV6-1 and TRBJ2-2, with 10 bases aligning to TRBD1. V shed 3 bases, J shed 7 bases, and the junction held 5 bases outside the gene matches. The V gene's germline CDR1 is MNHNS and CDR2 SASEGT. The CDR3 has 15 amino acids. In DNA, the CDR3 is TGTGCCAGCAGTGAGACAGGGGGCTTCGTCGGGGAGCTGTTTTTT. It is translated as CASSETGGFVGELFF.

This clone was recorded a few times. The chain's CDR3 is CASSLIQGAGELFF. The CDR3 coding sequence is TGTGCCAGCAGCTTAATACAGGGGGCCGGGGAGCTGTTTTTT. The J gene is TRBJ2-2, the V gene TRBV7-3; TRBD1 agrees at 8 bases. The germline gives CDR1 SGHTA, CDR2 FQGTGA. With 1 base clipped from V and 6 bases from J, the junction kept 1 base outside the gene matches. The CDR3 covers 14 residues.

The J gene is TRBJ2-1, the V gene TRBV7-9; TRBD2 matches 9 bases. Germline CDR1 and CDR2: SEHNR and FQNEAQ (reference sequence). This CDR3 has 14 amino acids. J was trimmed by 7 bases and V by 3 bases; bases with no gene match: 4. The CDR3 DNA sequence: TGTGCCAGCAGCTTGGCGGGAGGGCCGAATGAGCAGTTCTTC. Its protein product is CASSLAGGPNEQFF. The whole variable domain, remainder taken from reference TRBV7-9 and TRBJ2-1, is DTGVSQNPRHKITKRGQNVTFRCDPISEHNRLYWYRQTLGQGPEFLTYFQNEAQLEKSRLLSDRFSAERPKGSFSTLEIQRTEQGDSAMYLCASSLAGGPNEQFFGPGTRLTVL.